Shown below are 27 T cell receptor beta chains from a single sample sequenced in a study of T-cell memory formation after mild COVID-19. MiXCR, run by TCRdb on the 5' RACE reads, gives a single entry per CDR3 protein. The data show roughly 560,000 distinct CDR3 sequences, just over 20% seen once. Specimen: PBMCs or a T cell subset sorted from them (not recorded which). The origin of the receptors is an adult woman who had mild COVID-19 (a few samples of this study predate the infection). Cell type and time point are not known.

This chain connects TRBV29-1 to TRBJ1-2; 9 positions match TRBD1. CDR3 size: 13 residues. Losses at the gene ends were 6 bases for V and 5 bases for J; bases not matched to a gene: 7. Germline V gene lookup returns CDR1 SQVTM and CDR2 ANQGSEA. CDR3 amino acids: CSVWTGDFYGYTF. In DNA form, the CDR3 reads TGCAGCGTATGGACAGGGGACTTTTATGGCTACACCTTC.

This clonotype has ten or more counts. J is TRBJ2-3 and V is TRBV12-3 or TRBV12-4, with D possibly called TRBD1 or TRBD2 (5 bases each). The CDR3 runs to 14 residues. The V and J ends lost 5 bases and 4 bases respectively, with 13 bases between them. This chain's CDR3 is CASSPGTGPDTQYF. CDR3 in DNA: TGTGCCAGCAGTCCCGGGACCGGCCCAGATACGCAGTATTTT.

The chain has TRBV10-3 and TRBJ1-1; TRBD1 matches 9 bases. Germline CDR1 is ENHRY and CDR2 is SYGVKD. CDR3 size: 16 residues. V lost 3 bases and J lost 1; bases outside the gene matches: 6. The CDR3 is CAISDHGQGRNTEAFF. The DNA of the CDR3 is TGTGCCATCAGTGACCATGGACAGGGGAGGAACACTGAAGCTTTCTTT.

This clonotype was seen a handful of times. The rearrangement links TRBV9 to TRBJ2-7; maybe TRBD1 (5 bases). Deletions cut 0 bases from V and 6 bases from J, with 22 bases between. The CDR3 is 17 amino acids. Germline V gene sequence: CDR1 SGDLS, CDR2 YYNGEE. The CDR3: CASSVGGRTHRGGEQYF. The CDR3 region has the DNA TGTGCCAGCAGCGTAGGGGGAAGGACCCATAGGGGCGGCGAGCAGTACTTC. Together with reference TRBV9 and TRBJ2-7, the CDR3 gives the full variable domain: DSGVTQTPKHLITATGQRVTLRCSPRSGDLSVYWYQQSLDQGLQFLIQYYNGEERAKGNILERFSAQQFPDLHSELNLSSLELGDSALYFCASSVGGRTHRGGEQYFGPGTRLTVT.

With respect to this clonotype: A much larger clone sits a single nucleotide away, making a read error possible. This chain connects TRBV7-9 to TRBJ1-1, with 7 nucleotides matching TRBD1. J was trimmed by 1 base and V by 7 bases; bases with no gene match: 3. Germline V gives CDR1 SEHNR, CDR2 FQNEAQ (reference sequence). The CDR3 contains 13 residues. The chain's CDR3 is CASTYRGNTEAFF. The CDR3 DNA reads TGTGCCAGCACCTACAGGGGGAACACTGAAGCTTTCTTT.

This clonotype was counted a few times. The CDR3 coding sequence is TGTGCCAGCAGTTTTGGCGGGGGCGTAGAGACCCAGTACTTC. Its protein is CASSFGGGVETQYF. V gene TRBV27 combines with J gene TRBJ2-5, with D perhaps matching TRBD2 (7 bases). In germline, CDR1 is MNHEY, CDR2 SMNVEV (reference sequence). Trimming pared 3 bases from V and 4 bases from J, leaving 12 bases between. This CDR3 has 14 residues.

V usage is TRBV10-2 and J usage is TRBJ2-3; D is unclear. Trimming stripped 4 bases from V and 2 bases from J, with 10 bases between. The germline V gene encodes CDR1 WSHSY and CDR2 SAAADI. The CDR3 has 14 amino acids. The CDR3: CASSVLAFTDTQYF. Here the CDR3 DNA reads TGCGCCAGCAGTGTACTGGCGTTCACAGATACGCAGTATTTT.

The chain links TRBV5-1 to TRBJ2-1; 7 bases align to TRBD2. The CDR3 covers 16 residues. Trimming removed 0 bases from V and 7 bases from J; junction bases left unmatched: 10. Germline CDR1 and CDR2: SGHRS and YFSETQ. This chain's CDR3 is CASSLVPGGGANEQFF. The CDR3 DNA is TGCGCCAGCAGCTTGGTCCCTGGGGGGGGTGCGAATGAGCAGTTCTTC.

The V and J genes are TRBV6-6 and TRBJ2-2; 9 positions agree with TRBD1. The germline gives CDR1 MNHNY, CDR2 SVGAGI (reference sequence). This CDR3 spans 16 amino acids. Trimming took 6 bases from V and 1 from J; bases not matched to a gene: 6. The CDR3 bases are TGTGCCAGCAGGACGAGACAGGGGGGGAACACCGGGGAGCTGTTTTTT. It translates to CASRTRQGGNTGELFF.

The rearrangement links TRBV4-3 to TRBJ2-1, with 8 bases identical to TRBD2. Per the germline V gene, CDR1 is LGHNA and CDR2 is YSLEER. V dropped 1 base and J dropped 0; count of bases not matched to a gene: 8. The CDR3 is made up of 18 amino acids. CDR3 residues: CASSQASGFFSSYNEQFF. The CDR3 DNA reads TGCGCCAGCAGCCAAGCTAGCGGGTTTTTCAGCTCCTACAATGAGCAGTTCTTC.

This clonotype has a count of ten or more. A read error may produce the germline difference seen at one junction end. The chain carries TRBV5-1 and TRBJ2-3; maybe TRBD2 (5 bases). This CDR3 comprises 14 residues. CDR1 is SGHRS and CDR2 is YFSETQ in the germline V gene. The CDR3 here is CASSLPGGTDTQYF. The CDR3, as DNA: TGTGCCAGCAGCTTGCCCGGGGGCACAGATACGCAGTATTTT. Filled out from reference TRBV5-1 and TRBJ2-3, the complete variable domain reads KAGVTQTPRYLIKTRGQQVTLSCSPISGHRSVSWYQQTPGQGLQFLFEYFSETQRNKGNFPGRFSGRQFSNSRSEMNVSTLELGDSALYLCASSLPGGTDTQYFGPGTRLTVL.

The genes are TRBV2 and TRBJ2-5; D is ambiguous. The length of the CDR3 is 11 residues. The V gene lost 6 bases and the J gene lost 5 bases, with 7 bases spanning the gap. Germline values: CDR1 SNHLY, CDR2 FYNNEI. The CDR3 sequence: CASRARETQYF. The CDR3 nucleotides read TGTGCCAGCAGGGCCAGGGAGACCCAGTACTTC.

This clonotype was counted between two and nine times. The chain recombines TRBV12-3 or TRBV12-4 with TRBJ2-3, with 8 nucleotides matching TRBD2. The CDR3 spans 17 residues. V shed 5 bases and J 2 bases; nucleotides not matched to a gene: 12. The CDR3 nucleotides are TGTGCCAGCAGTCCTTCTACAGCGGGAGCGGCCACAGATACGCAGTATTTT. Translating it yields CASSPSTAGAATDTQYF.

The chain employs TRBV12-3 or TRBV12-4 and TRBJ1-2; tentatively, D is TRBD1 (5 bases). V was shortened by 4 bases and J by 4 bases, with 16 bases between the two germline ends. This CDR3 spans 15 amino acids. CDR3 loop: CASSSRGERVYGYTF. CDR3 sequence (DNA): TGTGCCAGCAGTTCCCGAGGGGAGAGGGTCTATGGCTACACCTTC.

This clonotype came up a few times. The rearrangement links TRBV11-2 to TRBJ2-3, with 8 bases lining up with TRBD2. The V gene's germline CDR1 is SGHAT and CDR2 FQNNGV. The CDR3 is 17 residues long. Trimming took 0 bases from V and 0 from J; bases not matched to a gene: 5. For the CDR3, the DNA is TGTGCCAGCAGCTTAGAGAGCGGGGGCTTCAGCACAGATACGCAGTATTTT. Amino acid sequence: CASSLESGGFSTDTQYF.

This clonotype was recorded many times. This sequence joins TRBV28 and TRBJ2-5, with TRBD1 identical over 9 bases. Trimming at V came to 4 bases and at J to 5 bases, leaving 5 bases not matched to a gene. Germline V lookup: CDR1 MDHEN, CDR2 SYDVKM. The CDR3 contains 14 residues. The chain's CDR3 is CASSSRDRVETQYF. CDR3 sequence (DNA): TGTGCCAGCAGTTCCAGGGACAGGGTGGAGACCCAGTACTTC.

This chain connects TRBV6-2 or TRBV6-3 to TRBJ1-6, with D possibly TRBD1 on 5 matching bases. Germline-derived CDR1 and CDR2 are MNHEY and SVGEGT. The V gene lost 5 bases and the J gene lost 10 bases, with 12 bases spanning the gap. The CDR3 contains 13 residues. CDR3 coding DNA: TGTGCCAGCAGTATGGGACTCCAATCACCCCTCCACTTT. This sequence encodes CASSMGLQSPLHF.

A note on this clonotype: The junction departs from germline at one end; a sequencing error may be responsible. The chain uses TRBV7-3 and TRBJ2-1; D is uncertain. This CDR3 region has 15 residues. The V gene's germline CDR1 is SGHTA and CDR2 FQGTGA. The chain's CDR3 is CASQRSPSSYNEQVF. CDR3 DNA: TGTGCCAGTCAGAGGTCTCCGAGCTCCTACAATGAGCAGGTCTTC.

V usage is TRBV4-3 and J usage is TRBJ1-1; D uncertain. V was shortened by 3 bases and J by 11 bases, with 10 bases between the two germline ends. CDR1 and CDR2 (germline): LGHNA, YSLEER. CDR3 size: 11 residues. Here the CDR3 DNA reads TGCGCCAGCAGCCACCCATCTTGGGCTTTCTTT. Amino acid sequence: CASSHPSWAFF.

This clonotype was seen a handful of times. V is TRBV6-2 or TRBV6-3 and J is TRBJ2-2; 12 nucleotides agree with TRBD2. This CDR3 region has 18 residues. Germline CDR1 reads MNHEY; CDR2 reads SVGEGT. The junction had 5 bases not matched to a gene; V was cut back by 2 bases and J by 1 base. CDR3 in amino acids: CASSYGLAGGQNTGELFF. Written as DNA, the CDR3 is TGTGCCAGCAGTTACGGGCTAGCGGGAGGGCAGAACACCGGGGAGCTGTTTTTT.

This clonotype occurred a few times. The V call is TRBV7-6, the J call TRBJ2-7; TRBD1 might be the D (6 bases). Germline V gives CDR1 SGHVS, CDR2 FNYEAQ. The V and J ends lost 0 bases and 0 bases respectively, with 18 bases between them. The CDR3 has 18 residues. The CDR3 region is CASSLAPGDSFSSYEQYF. For the CDR3, the DNA is TGTGCCAGCAGCTTAGCCCCAGGGGATTCTTTCTCCTCCTACGAGCAGTACTTC.

The table lists this clonotype with many counts. V usage is TRBV6-5 and J usage is TRBJ1-2; TRBD1 agrees at 7 bases. CDR3 size: 13 residues. The trim removed 6 bases at V and 4 bases at J, leaving 5 bases unmatched. The germline CDR1 and CDR2 sequences are MNHEY and SVGAGI. The CDR3 DNA sequence: TGTGCCAGCAGACAAAGGGACAGCTATGGCTACACCTTC. Translated: CASRQRDSYGYTF.

This clonotype was seen a few times. The J gene is TRBJ2-2, the V gene TRBV25-1; D gene uncertain. V was shortened by 2 bases and J by 1 base, with 11 bases between the two germline ends. The CDR3 has 16 residues. Germline-derived CDR1 and CDR2 are MGHDK and SYGVNS. The CDR3 DNA follows: TGTGCCAGCAGTGAACGGGCAGGCGGGAACACCGGGGAGCTGTTTTTT. Translation: CASSERAGGNTGELFF.

This clonotype occurred once. Germline is not matched at one junction end, which may reflect a read error. The rearrangement links TRBV10-3 to TRBJ1-1; D is possibly TRBD1 (6 bases). The germline V gene encodes CDR1 ENHRY and CDR2 SYGVKD. This CDR3 contains 13 residues. DNA of the CDR3: TGTGCCACCAGTGATACAGGGCACACTGAAGCTTTCTTT. It encodes CATSDTGHTEAFF.

This clonotype was counted only a few times. The gene calls are TRBV7-9 and TRBJ2-7; D not certain. The CDR3 loop spans 13 amino acids. Per the germline V gene, CDR1 is SEHNR and CDR2 is FQNEAQ (reference sequence). Trimming took off 8 bases at V and 0 bases at J, with 11 bases between the two ends. CDR3 DNA sequence: TGTGCCAGCGCCCGGCCGAGCTCCTACGAGCAGTACTTC. Amino acids: CASARPSSYEQYF.

A remark on this clonotype: Given the absence of the conserved phenylalanine or tryptophan at the CDR3 end, a read error is likely. This chain joins TRBV3-1 and TRBJ2-2, with D perhaps matching TRBD2 (7 bases). The CDR3 loop spans 14 amino acids. CDR1 is LGHDT and CDR2 is YNNKEL in the germline V gene (reference sequence). Trimming stripped 3 bases from V and 13 bases from J, with 18 bases between. CDR3 region: CASSQRGPGPMLFL. The CDR3 DNA follows: TGTGCCAGCAGCCAGCGGGGGCCCGGGCCCATGCTGTTTCTC.

This clonotype came up a few times. The gene calls are TRBV5-5 and TRBJ1-5; the match to TRBD1 covers 8 bases. The CDR3 totals 15 residues. The V segment lost 5 bases and the J segment 7 bases; nucleotides outside the gene matches: 11. Germline V gene lookup returns CDR1 SGHKS and CDR2 YYEKEE (reference sequence). The CDR3 bases are TGTGCCAGCAGTAAGGACAGGGAAGGAGACCAGCCCCAGCATTTT. It yields the protein CASSKDREGDQPQHF.